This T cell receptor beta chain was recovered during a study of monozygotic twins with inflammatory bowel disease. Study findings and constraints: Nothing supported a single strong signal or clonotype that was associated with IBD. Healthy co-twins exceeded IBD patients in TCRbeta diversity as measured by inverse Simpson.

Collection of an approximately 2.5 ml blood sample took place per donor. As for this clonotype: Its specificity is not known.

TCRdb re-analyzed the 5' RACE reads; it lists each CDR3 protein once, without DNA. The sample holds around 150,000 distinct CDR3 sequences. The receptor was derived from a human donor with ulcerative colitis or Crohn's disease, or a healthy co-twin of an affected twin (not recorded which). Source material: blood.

This CDR3 reads CASSLGLKDSTDTQYF. J is TRBJ2-3 and V is TRBV13. This CDR3 is built from 16 residues. Germline CDR1 PRHDT, CDR2 FYEKMQ (reference sequence).